This TCR beta chain was recovered during a study of blood T cells in healthy people across ages. Study observations and caveats: Donors of long life had a larger count of naive CD4+ cells and greater diversity than aged donors. Naive and antigen-experienced cells could not be conclusively compared, given unsorted PBMCs.

No fewer than 5.5 micrograms of total RNA were isolated from every sample. This CDR3 is 14 amino acids long. Trimming removed 7 bases from V and 5 bases from J, with 18 bases in between. Germline V CDR1 and CDR2: DFQATT, SNEGSKA (reference sequence). Next came a second PCR, run for about 7 to 11 cycles, which used a sample-barcoded 5' primer along with a J-beta primer mix. TCRdb independently ran MiXCR on the 5' RACE reads; one entry per CDR3 protein. The table lists fewer than 1.5 million distinct CDR3 sequences, roughly 40% of them singletons. A note on this clonotype: What it binds is unknown.

Sample: blood. This rearrangement joins TRBV20-1 to TRBJ2-1, with D possibly being TRBD1 or TRBD2 (5 bases each). This TCR came from a woman in her late teens or twenties in good health. The CDR3 DNA follows: TGCAGTGTCCCACCGGGAAAGGGGCACAATGAGCAGTTCTTC. It specifies CSVPPGKGHNEQFF.